The rows below give T cell receptor beta chains drawn from one sample of a study of cytomegalovirus exposure and HLA in healthy donors. Only in-frame clones appear in the TCRdb table, and some are missing; sequencing was by immunoSEQ multiplex PCR. The sample has tens of thousands of clones, 55% to 70% seen once. Sequencing input: PBMCs. All receptors derive from a boy younger than 18 in good health and CMV-seropositive. Each CDR3 is given with its conserved first and last residue. Fields, in order: clone size, D gene, V gene, J gene, CDR3 DNA, CDR3 protein. A D gene is named only where the DNA matches it firmly. Size is omitted from some rows. Given values are once, few, many or a class for expanded clones.

>NA|TRBD1|TRBV5-4|TRBJ2-4
TGTGCCAGCAGCCGGGGACAGGGATCCAAAAACATTCAGTACTTC
CASSRGQGSKNIQYF
>NA|TRBD1|TRBV19|TRBJ2-7
TGTGCCAGTAGTATTTTCCGCCAGGGGGCACACGAGCAGTACTTC
CASSIFRQGAHEQYF
>NA|TRBD2|TRBV6-6|TRBJ2-5
TGTGCCAGCAGTTACCCATGGGGGGGCCAAGAGACCCAGTACTTC
CASSYPWGGQETQYF
>NA|TRBD1|TRBV4-2|TRBJ2-7
TGTGCCAGCAGCCCCGGGACAGGGGCCTACGAGCAGTACTTC
CASSPGTGAYEQYF
>few|NA|TRBV6-6|TRBJ1-2
TGTGCCAGCAGTATACAGGGAGCCGGCTACACCTTC
CASSIQGAGYTF
>NA|TRBD1|TRBV6-1|TRBJ2-5
TGTGCCAGCAGTGACAGGGGGTTAAAGACCCAGTACTTC
CASSDRGLKTQYF
>few|NA|TRBV7-9|TRBJ1-2
TGTGCCAGCAGCTATCCAGGGCCCGCTAACTATGGCTACACCTTC
CASSYPGPANYGYTF
>NA|NA|TRBV7-2|TRBJ2-7
TGTGCCAGCAGCTTGGAGGGTTGGGGGGCCTACGAGCAGTACTTC
CASSLEGWGAYEQYF
>few|TRBD1|TRBV27|TRBJ2-2
TGTGCCAGCAGTCCAGACAGGGCCGGGGAGCTGTTTTTT
CASSPDRAGELFF
>NA|TRBD1|TRBV6-5|TRBJ1-1
TGTGCCAGCACGACAGGGGTGGGCACTGAAGCTTTCTTT
CASTTGVGTEAFF
>NA|NA|TRBV9|TRBJ2-2
TGTGCCAGCAGCCCCCCCCCTAGCGTGGCCGGGGAGCTGTTTTTT
CASSPPPSVAGELFF
>NA|TRBD1|TRBV5-1|TRBJ1-5
TGCGCCAGCAGCTTGATGACAGGGATTCAGCCCCAGAATTTT
CASSLMTGIQPQNF
>few|NA|TRBV11-2|TRBJ1-1
TGTGCCAGCAGACGTACAGGGATTAGCACTGAAGCTTTCTTT
CASRRTGISTEAFF
>few|TRBD2|TRBV5-8|TRBJ2-1
TGTGCCAGCAGCTCCCCGGGACTAGCGGGAATGAATGAGCAGTTCTTC
CASSSPGLAGMNEQFF
>NA|NA|TRBV6-9|TRBJ1-2
TGTGCCAGGGGAGGGGGAGTGGACTATGGCTACACCTTC
CARGGGVDYGYTF
>NA|NA|TRBV15|TRBJ2-4
TGTGCCACCAGCAGAGCTACGGGGGTGCGAGCCAAAAACATTCAGTACTTC
CATSRATGVRAKNIQYF
>NA|NA|TRBV2|TRBJ1-1
TGTGCCAACGGGACACTGAACACTGAAGCTTTCTTT
CANGTLNTEAFF
>few|NA|TRBV7-8|TRBJ2-7
TGTGCCAGCAGCTTAAAGGGTATGGTGGGAGTGGGGTTCTACGAGCAGTACTTC
CASSLKGMVGVGFYEQYF
>NA|NA|TRBV5-1|TRBJ1-4
TGCGCCAGCAGCTTAGACAGCTATAATGAAAAACTGTTTTTT
CASSLDSYNEKLFF
>NA|TRBD2|TRBV6-5|TRBJ2-3
TGTGCCAGCAGTTCTAGCGGGGGGGCCGGAGATACGCAGTATTTT
CASSSSGGAGDTQYF
>NA|TRBD1|TRBV5-1|TRBJ1-1
TGCGCCAGCAGCTTCGGGGACAGCACTGAAGCTTTCTTT
CASSFGDSTEAFF
>NA|TRBD1|TRBV27|TRBJ2-1
TGTGCCAGCAGTGCTACCTACAGGGGACCCTACAATGAGCAGTTCTTC
CASSATYRGPYNEQFF
>NA|NA|TRBV10-1|TRBJ1-4
TGCGCCAGCCAGAGGGCAACTAATGAAAAACTGTTTTTT
CASQRATNEKLFF
>NA|NA|TRBV30|TRBJ1-1
TGTGCCTGGAGTGTATGGATAAGGGGTGGGAACACTGAAGCTTTCTTT
CAWSVWIRGGNTEAFF
>few|NA|TRBV15|TRBJ1-4
TGTGCCACCAGCAGAGACCGGGACTATAATGAAAAACTGTTTTTT
CATSRDRDYNEKLFF
>NA|TRBD1|TRBV5-4|TRBJ2-3
TGTGCCAGCAGCCCGAGACAGGGGGCTGGGACAGATACGCAGTATTTT
CASSPRQGAGTDTQYF
>NA|TRBD1|TRBV7-9|TRBJ1-6
TGTGCCAGCGTCGGGACAGCTTCTTCACCCCTCCACTTT
CASVGTASSPLHF
>NA|NA|TRBV27|TRBJ1-2
TGTGCCAGCAGTTTATCGAGTCACTATGGCTACACCTTC
CASSLSSHYGYTF
>NA|NA|TRBV19|TRBJ1-5
TGTGCCAGTAGTATAGAAACAGGCCGACTTGGCAATCAGCCCCAGCATTTT
CASSIETGRLGNQPQHF
>NA|NA|TRBV29-1|TRBJ2-7
TGCAGCGTAACCGGTGGAGGCGAGCAGTACTTC
CSVTGGGEQYF
>NA|TRBD2|TRBV29-1|TRBJ2-2
TGCAGCATCCGACTAGCGGCCTATATTAACACCGGGGAGCTGTTTTTT
CSIRLAAYINTGELFF
>NA|TRBD1|TRBV30|TRBJ1-5
TGTGCCTGGAGTGTTGGACAGGGGGATCAGCCCCAGCATTTT
CAWSVGQGDQPQHF
>NA|TRBD2|TRBV14|TRBJ2-1
TGTGCCAGCAGCCAAGCGGGCGGGGGCTCCTACAATGAGCAGTTCTTC
CASSQAGGGSYNEQFF
>once|TRBD2|TRBV9|TRBJ2-1
TGTGCCAGCAGCAAGAGGACTAGCGGGACGTGGGAGCAGTTCTTC
CASSKRTSGTWEQFF
>NA|TRBD2|TRBV6-1|TRBJ2-5
TGTGCCAGCAGTGAACTAGCGGGAGACAGGGAGACCCAGTACTTC
CASSELAGDRETQYF
>NA|TRBD1|TRBV18|TRBJ2-7
TGTGCCAGCTCACCACAGGGGGCCACACTCTACGAGCAGTACTTC
CASSPQGATLYEQYF
>few|NA|TRBV4-3|TRBJ2-5
TGCGCCAGCAGCCAAGAAGGAGATCAAGAGACCCAGTACTTC
CASSQEGDQETQYF
>NA|NA|TRBV5-4|TRBJ1-2
TGTGCCAGCAGCTTTTTACAGGACGGAGGCTACACCTTC
CASSFLQDGGYTF
>NA|NA|TRBV20-1|TRBJ2-5
TGCAGTGCACAGGCGGAAGAGACCCAGTACTTC
CSAQAEETQYF
>NA|NA|TRBV27|TRBJ2-1
TGTGCCAGCAGTTCTCAGGGACTGTCCTACAATGAGCAGTTCTTC
CASSSQGLSYNEQFF
>NA|TRBD1|TRBV18|TRBJ2-5
TGTGCCAGCTCACCCGGGACAGAAGAGACCCAGTACTTC
CASSPGTEETQYF
>NA|NA|TRBV5-5|TRBJ2-7
TGTGCCAGCAGCTTGACAGTAACCCACGAGCAGTACTTC
CASSLTVTHEQYF
>NA|TRBD1|TRBV29-1|TRBJ1-2
TGCAGCGTTGAGGGGAACAGGGGGCTCGGCTACACCTTC
CSVEGNRGLGYTF
>NA|NA|TRBV7-2|TRBJ1-2
TGTGCCAGCAGCCCTATGAACCACTATGGCTACACCTTC
CASSPMNHYGYTF
>few|TRBD1|TRBV5-1|TRBJ2-7
TGCGCCAGCAGCTTGACAGGGGACGGCGAGCAGTACTTC
CASSLTGDGEQYF
>NA|NA|TRBV5-4|TRBJ2-7
TGTGCCAGCAGCTTGGCGGGGGTTCACGAGCAGTACTTC
CASSLAGVHEQYF
>NA|TRBD1|TRBV5-1|TRBJ1-1
TGCGCCAGCAGCTTGTTAACAGGGGGCCCGGGCACTGAAGCTTTCTTT
CASSLLTGGPGTEAFF
>NA|TRBD2|TRBV7-9|TRBJ2-7
TGTGCCAGATCTAATAGCGGGAAATCCTACGAGCAGTACTTC
CARSNSGKSYEQYF
>NA|TRBD1|TRBV5-6|TRBJ1-1
TGTGCCAGCAGCGTGACAGGGGGCACTGAAGCTTTCTTT
CASSVTGGTEAFF
>few|NA|TRBV25-1|TRBJ1-1
TGTGCCAGCAGTGGACAGATCATGAACACTGAAGCTTTCTTT
CASSGQIMNTEAFF
>NA|NA|TRBV11-3|TRBJ1-4
TGTGCCAGCAGCTTAGAAGGGGTTGAAAAACTGTTTTTT
CASSLEGVEKLFF
>NA|NA|TRBV19|TRBJ1-5
TGTGCCAGTAGGGCGAACGGGGGCAATCAGCCCCAGCATTTT
CASRANGGNQPQHF